These 14 T cell receptor beta chains came from one sample sequenced in a study of molecular identifiers for immune sequencing clone quantification. MiXCR was run by TCRdb on the PCR reads, yielding one entry per CDR3 protein. The sample contains roughly 300,000 distinct CDR3 sequences, 24% of which appear only once. The sequenced sample consisted of naive CD8+ T cells from blood, with Jurkat cell RNA spiked in. The sample's subset: FACS-sorted CD8+CD4-CCR7+CD45RA+ naive T cells. Receptor source: a human donor in good health. Some libraries in this study had Jurkat cell RNA spiked in.

The table lists this clonotype with a few counts. At one end, the junction sequence differs from germline, possibly due to a read error. The chain uses TRBV5-8 and TRBJ2-2; TRBD2 aligns across 13 bases. Germline V gene data show CDR1 as SGHTS and CDR2 as YDEGEE. This CDR3 is built from 15 residues. The CDR3 DNA reads as TGTGCCAGCAGCCCTGGGACTAGCGGGGCCGGGGAGCTGTCTTTT. It specifies CASSPGTSGAGELSF.

The sample holds a few counts of this clonotype. The chain has TRBV7-8 and TRBJ1-1, with D possibly matching TRBD1 (5 bases). CDR3 length equals 14 residues. Trimming removed 5 bases at V and 4 bases at J, with 14 bases between. The germline V gene has CDR1 SGHVS and CDR2 FQNEAQ. The CDR3 here is CASSRGGEGTEAFF. CDR3 nucleotides: TGTGCCAGCAGCCGGGGGGGGGAGGGCACTGAAGCTTTCTTT.

Details on this clonotype: The junction shows a germline mismatch at one end, possibly a read error. V gene TRBV2 combines with J gene TRBJ1-1; TRBD1 agrees at 11 bases. Germline-derived CDR1 and CDR2 are SNHLY and FYNNEI. The CDR3 runs to 16 residues. CDR3 nucleotide sequence: TGTGCCAGCAGAGCGCCCGGGACAGGGGGGTGGGCTGAAGCTTACTTT. Amino acids: CASRAPGTGGWAEAYF.

This clonotype has only a few counts. The chain uses TRBV7-9 and TRBJ1-1, with TRBD1 matching 10 bases. Germline V gives CDR1 SEHNR, CDR2 FQNEAQ (reference sequence). V lost 0 bases, J lost 5 bases, and 9 bases stayed unmatched. CDR3 length equals 17 residues. In nucleotides, the CDR3 is TGTGCCAGCAGCTTAGCAGGTCGACAGGGGGCAGAGACTGAAGCTTTCTTT. Translation gives CASSLAGRQGAETEAFF.

This clonotype was seen only a few times. The CDR3 DNA reads as TGTGCCAGCAGTTTTGGAGGGATCACCGGGGAGCTGTTTTTT. This encodes CASSFGGITGELFF. The chain uses TRBV27 and TRBJ2-2; perhaps TRBD2 as D (6 bases). The ends were cut back, 3 bases at V and 4 bases at J, with 9 bases in the middle. This CDR3 spans 14 amino acids. The V gene's germline CDR1 is MNHEY and CDR2 SMNVEV (reference sequence).

Details on this clonotype: This may be a read error: a much more frequent sequence differs by one nucleotide. CDR3 amino acids: CSARGTSGSVFSHGQYF. The CDR3 DNA sequence: TGCAGCGCCCGAGGGACTAGCGGGAGTGTTTTCTCCCACGGGCAGTACTTC. This chain links TRBV29-1 with TRBJ2-7; 14 bases agree with TRBD2. The V and J ends lost 7 bases and 9 bases, in that order; junction bases with no gene match: 20. The CDR3 length is 17 residues. Per germline, CDR1 SQVTM and CDR2 ANQGSEA.

This clonotype has at least ten counts. The V gene is TRBV25-1, the J gene TRBJ2-7; no clear D. The CDR3 runs 13 residues. Germline values: CDR1 MGHDK, CDR2 SYGVNS. V dropped 2 bases and J dropped 2 bases, with 7 bases sitting between them. CDR3 in amino acids: CASSEAQTYEQYF. The CDR3, as DNA: TGTGCCAGCAGTGAAGCACAGACCTACGAGCAGTACTTC.

The rearrangement links TRBV6-2 or TRBV6-3 to TRBJ1-4; no reliable D call. Trimming removed 7 bases at V and 8 bases at J, with 8 bases between. CDR3 size: 11 residues. CDR1 MNHEY and CDR2 SVGEGT come from the germline V gene. CDR3 DNA sequence: TGTGCCAGCAACGGAGGGGAAAAACTGTTTTTT. This codes for CASNGGEKLFF.

The chain recombines TRBV4-3 with TRBJ1-4; the D is unclear. Germline V gene sequence: CDR1 LGHNA, CDR2 YSLEER. Deletions cut 3 bases from V and 0 bases from J, with 8 bases between. This CDR3 spans 15 amino acids. CDR3 protein: CASSHRLSTNEKLFF. CDR3 in DNA: TGCGCCAGCAGCCATCGGCTTTCAACTAATGAAAAACTGTTTTTT.

This clonotype was seen at least ten times. The V and J genes are TRBV4-2 and TRBJ1-3, with D possibly being TRBD1 (5 bases). V lost 8 bases, J lost 0 bases, and 11 bases lay in between. The germline V gene encodes CDR1 LGHNA and CDR2 YNFKEQ. This CDR3 has 14 amino acids. CDR3 DNA: TGTGCCAGCGGCGGGGACGACTCTGGAAACACCATATATTTT. Translating it yields CASGGDDSGNTIYF.

Remarks on this clonotype: A junction end diverges from the germline sequence, so it may reflect a read error. The V call is TRBV7-8, the J call TRBJ2-3; D is undetermined. The CDR3 has 12 residues. From germline, CDR1 is SGHVS and CDR2 FQNEAQ. CDR3 bases: TGTGCCAGCAGCCTTATCGCGGATACGGAGTATTTT. It codes for CASSLIADTEYF.

This chain links TRBV7-6 with TRBJ1-2; D not resolved. This CDR3 contains 13 residues. The V gene's germline CDR1 is SGHVS and CDR2 FNYEAQ. V lost 7 bases, J lost 1 base, and 10 bases lay in between. The CDR3 nucleotides read TGTGCCAGCACCCAAGGACTTAACTATGGCTACACCTTC. Protein product: CASTQGLNYGYTF.

V usage is TRBV19 and J usage is TRBJ2-7; perhaps TRBD2 as D (7 bases). CDR1 LNHDA and CDR2 SQIVND come from the germline V gene (reference sequence). V was trimmed by 10 bases and J by 8 bases, leaving 18 bases between them. The CDR3 has 12 amino acids. The CDR3 nucleotides are TGTGCCAAGGGGGGGGGACTGCTCAAGCAGTACTTC. This codes for CAKGGGLLKQYF. The variable domain in full, completed from reference TRBV19 and TRBJ2-7, reads DGGITQSPKYLFRKEGQNVTLSCEQNLNHDAMYWYRQDPGQGLRLIYYSQIVNDFQKGDIAEGYSVSREKKESFPLTVTSAQKNPTAFYLCAKGGGLLKQYFGPGTRLTVT.

The chain links TRBV2 to TRBJ2-3; 9 bases are shared with TRBD2. The length of the CDR3 is 16 residues. Germline CDR1 is SNHLY and CDR2 is FYNNEI. The J segment lost 5 bases and the V segment lost 4 bases, leaving 10 bases of the junction unmatched. CDR3 DNA: TGTGCCAGCAGTGCTTTCCTAGCGGGAACGGAAGATACGCAGTATTTT. The encoded protein is CASSAFLAGTEDTQYF. The full variable domain, rest sourced from reference TRBV2 and TRBJ2-3, is EPEVTQTPSHQVTQMGQEVILRCVPISNHLYFYWYRQILGQKVEFLVSFYNNEISEKSEIFDDQFSVERPDGSNFTLKIRSTKLEDSAMYFCASSAFLAGTEDTQYFGPGTRLTVL.